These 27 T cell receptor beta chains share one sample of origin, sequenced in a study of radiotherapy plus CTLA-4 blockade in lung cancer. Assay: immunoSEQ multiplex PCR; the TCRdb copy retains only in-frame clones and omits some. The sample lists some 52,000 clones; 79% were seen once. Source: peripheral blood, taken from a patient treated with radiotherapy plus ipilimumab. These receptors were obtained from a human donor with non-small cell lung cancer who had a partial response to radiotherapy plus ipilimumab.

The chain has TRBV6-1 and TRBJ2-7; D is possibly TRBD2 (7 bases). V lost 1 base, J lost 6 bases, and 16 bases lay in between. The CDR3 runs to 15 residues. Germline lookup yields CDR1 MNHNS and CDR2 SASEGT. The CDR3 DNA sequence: TGTGCCAGCAGTGAAGTGGGGGGGGGCAGAGGCGAGCAGTACTTC. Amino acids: CASSEVGGGRGEQYF.

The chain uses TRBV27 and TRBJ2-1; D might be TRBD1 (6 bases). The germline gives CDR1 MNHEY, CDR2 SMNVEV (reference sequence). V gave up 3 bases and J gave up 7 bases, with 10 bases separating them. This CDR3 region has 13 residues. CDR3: CASSLDSSNEQFF. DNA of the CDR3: TGTGCCAGCAGTTTGGACAGTAGTAATGAGCAGTTCTTC.

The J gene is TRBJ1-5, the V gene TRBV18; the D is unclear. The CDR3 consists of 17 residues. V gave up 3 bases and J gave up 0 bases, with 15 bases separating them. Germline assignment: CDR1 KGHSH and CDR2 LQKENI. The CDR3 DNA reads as TGTGCCAGCTCACCCCAGGCTCTGGGAGGTAGCAATCAGCCCCAGCATTTT. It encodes CASSPQALGGSNQPQHF.

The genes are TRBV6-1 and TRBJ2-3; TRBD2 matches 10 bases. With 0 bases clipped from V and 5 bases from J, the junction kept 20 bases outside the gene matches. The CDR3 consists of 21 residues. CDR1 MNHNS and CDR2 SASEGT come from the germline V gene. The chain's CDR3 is CASSEALRGLVAGGRGDTQYF. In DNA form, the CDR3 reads TGTGCCAGCAGTGAAGCGCTTCGGGGCTTAGTAGCGGGGGGCCGGGGAGATACGCAGTATTTT.

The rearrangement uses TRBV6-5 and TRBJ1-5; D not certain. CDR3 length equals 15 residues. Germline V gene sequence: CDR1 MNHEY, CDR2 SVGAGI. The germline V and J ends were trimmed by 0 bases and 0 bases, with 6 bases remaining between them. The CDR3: CASSYSRDSNQPQHF. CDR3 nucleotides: TGTGCCAGCAGTTACTCGAGGGATAGCAATCAGCCCCAGCATTTT.

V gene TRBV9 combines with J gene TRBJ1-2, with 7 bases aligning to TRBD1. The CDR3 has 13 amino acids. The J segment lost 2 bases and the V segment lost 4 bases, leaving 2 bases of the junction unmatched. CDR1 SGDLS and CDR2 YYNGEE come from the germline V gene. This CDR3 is CASSPGQNYGYTF. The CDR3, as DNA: TGTGCCAGCAGCCCGGGACAGAACTATGGCTACACCTTC.

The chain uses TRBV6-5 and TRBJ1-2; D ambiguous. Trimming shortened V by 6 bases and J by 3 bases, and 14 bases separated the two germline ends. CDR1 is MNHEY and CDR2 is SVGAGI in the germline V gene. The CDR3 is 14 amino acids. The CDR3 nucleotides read TGTGCCAGCAGAAGCCCACCGTCTCACTATGGCTACACCTTC. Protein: CASRSPPSHYGYTF.

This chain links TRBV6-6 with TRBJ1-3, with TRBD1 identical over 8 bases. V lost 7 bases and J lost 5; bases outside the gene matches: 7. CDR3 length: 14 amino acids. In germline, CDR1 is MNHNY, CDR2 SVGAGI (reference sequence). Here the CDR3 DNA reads TGTGCCAGCACCCTCCGACAGGGGAGAAACACCATATATTTT. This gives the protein CASTLRQGRNTIYF.

CDR3 DNA sequence: TGCGCCAGCAGCCTTCGGGAGGGAAGACCTGAAGCTTTCTTT. This encodes CASSLREGRPEAFF. The chain couples TRBV4-1 to TRBJ1-1; D remains ambiguous. Germline CDR1 MGHRA, CDR2 YSYEKL. The CDR3 loop spans 14 amino acids. V lost 4 bases, J lost 6 bases, and 15 bases lay in between.

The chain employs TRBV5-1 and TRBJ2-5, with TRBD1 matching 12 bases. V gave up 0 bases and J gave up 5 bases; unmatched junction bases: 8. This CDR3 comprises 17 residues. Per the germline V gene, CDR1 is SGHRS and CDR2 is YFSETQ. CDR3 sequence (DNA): TGCGCCAGCAGCTTGGCCGGGACAGGGGGCACGTGGGAGACCCAGTACTTC. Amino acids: CASSLAGTGGTWETQYF.

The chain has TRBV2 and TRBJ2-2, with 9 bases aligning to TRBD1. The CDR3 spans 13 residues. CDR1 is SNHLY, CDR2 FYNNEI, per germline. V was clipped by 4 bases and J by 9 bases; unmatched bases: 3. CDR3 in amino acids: CASSGTGVRELFF. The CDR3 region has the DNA TGTGCCAGCAGTGGGACAGGGGTCAGGGAGCTGTTTTTT.

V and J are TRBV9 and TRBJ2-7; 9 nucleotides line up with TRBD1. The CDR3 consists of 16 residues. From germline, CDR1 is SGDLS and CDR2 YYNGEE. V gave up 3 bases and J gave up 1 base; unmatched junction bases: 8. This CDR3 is CASSAPDRGPSYEQYF. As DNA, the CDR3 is TGTGCCAGCAGCGCCCCGGACAGGGGCCCGTCCTACGAGCAGTACTTC.

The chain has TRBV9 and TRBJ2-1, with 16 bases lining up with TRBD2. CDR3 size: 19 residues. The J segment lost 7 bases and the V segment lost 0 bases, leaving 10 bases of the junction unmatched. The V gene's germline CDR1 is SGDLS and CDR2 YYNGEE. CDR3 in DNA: TGTGCCAGCAGCGTAGCCGGGACTAGCGGGGGGGTTAAGGGGAATGAGCAGTTCTTC. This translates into CASSVAGTSGGVKGNEQFF.

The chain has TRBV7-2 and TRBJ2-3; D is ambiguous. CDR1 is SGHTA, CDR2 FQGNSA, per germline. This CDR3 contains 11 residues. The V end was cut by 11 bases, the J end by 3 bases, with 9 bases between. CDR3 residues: CAETSTDTQYF. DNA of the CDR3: TGTGCCGAGACATCGACAGATACGCAGTATTTT.

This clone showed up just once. The CDR3 DNA sequence: TGTGCTAGTGGTCCAGTAACAGGGGGCCACTATGGCTACACCTTC. Encoded protein: CASGPVTGGHYGYTF. This chain connects TRBV12-5 to TRBJ1-2; TRBD1 aligns across 9 bases. The ends lost 5 bases at V and 3 bases at J; junction bases unmatched: 7. The CDR3 runs 15 residues. Germline CDR1 is LGHNT and CDR2 is FRNRAP.

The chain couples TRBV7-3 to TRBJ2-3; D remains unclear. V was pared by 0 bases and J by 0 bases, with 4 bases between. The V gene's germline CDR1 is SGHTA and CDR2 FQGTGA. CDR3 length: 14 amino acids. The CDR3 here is CASSLTASTDTQYF. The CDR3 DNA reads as TGTGCCAGCAGCTTAACAGCTAGCACAGATACGCAGTATTTT.

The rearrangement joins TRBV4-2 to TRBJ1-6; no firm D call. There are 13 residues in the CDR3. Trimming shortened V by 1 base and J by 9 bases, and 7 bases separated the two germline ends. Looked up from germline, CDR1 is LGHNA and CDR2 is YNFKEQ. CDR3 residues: CASSQVRGSPLHF. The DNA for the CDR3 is TGTGCCAGCAGCCAAGTCCGGGGTTCACCCCTCCACTTT.

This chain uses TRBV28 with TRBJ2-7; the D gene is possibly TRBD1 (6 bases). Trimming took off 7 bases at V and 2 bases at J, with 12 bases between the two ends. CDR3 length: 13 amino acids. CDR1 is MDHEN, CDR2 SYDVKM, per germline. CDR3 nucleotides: TGTGCCAGCACGACAGGCCTAACCTACGAGCAGTACTTC. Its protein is CASTTGLTYEQYF.

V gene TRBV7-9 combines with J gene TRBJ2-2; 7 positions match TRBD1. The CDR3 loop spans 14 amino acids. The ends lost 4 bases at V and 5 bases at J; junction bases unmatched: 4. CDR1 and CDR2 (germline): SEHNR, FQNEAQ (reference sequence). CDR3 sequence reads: CASSSGGRTGELFF. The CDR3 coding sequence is TGTGCCAGCAGCTCAGGGGGACGGACCGGGGAGCTGTTTTTT.

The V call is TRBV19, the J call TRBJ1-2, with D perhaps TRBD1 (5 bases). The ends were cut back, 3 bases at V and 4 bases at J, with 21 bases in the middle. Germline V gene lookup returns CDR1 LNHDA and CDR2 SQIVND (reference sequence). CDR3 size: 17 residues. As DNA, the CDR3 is TGTGCCAGTAGTATCGGGGGTGGAGGCGGATTTTTCTATGGCTACACCTTC. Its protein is CASSIGGGGGFFYGYTF. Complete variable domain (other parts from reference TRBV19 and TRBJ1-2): DGGITQSPKYLFRKEGQNVTLSCEQNLNHDAMYWYRQDPGQGLRLIYYSQIVNDFQKGDIAEGYSVSREKKESFPLTVTSAQKNPTAFYLCASSIGGGGGFFYGYTFGSGTRLTVV.

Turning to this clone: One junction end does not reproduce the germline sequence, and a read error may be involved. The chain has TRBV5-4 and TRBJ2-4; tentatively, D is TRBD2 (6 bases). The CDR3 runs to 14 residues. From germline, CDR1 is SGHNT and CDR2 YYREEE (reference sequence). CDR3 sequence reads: CASSLDLGGGIQYF. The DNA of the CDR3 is TGTGCCAGCAGTTTGGACCTGGGGGGTGGCATTCAGTACTTC.

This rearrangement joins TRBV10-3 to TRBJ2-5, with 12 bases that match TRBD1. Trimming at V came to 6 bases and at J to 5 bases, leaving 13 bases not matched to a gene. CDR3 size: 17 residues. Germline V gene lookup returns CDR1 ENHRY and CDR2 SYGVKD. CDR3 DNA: TGTGCCATCAGACCGGGGACAGGGGGCGAGAAGGGGGAGACCCAGTACTTC. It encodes CAIRPGTGGEKGETQYF.

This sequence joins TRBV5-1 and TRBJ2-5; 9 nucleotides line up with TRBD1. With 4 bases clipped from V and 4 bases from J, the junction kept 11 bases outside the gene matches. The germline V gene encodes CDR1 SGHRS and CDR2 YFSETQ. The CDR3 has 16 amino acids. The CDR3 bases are TGCGCCAGCAGCAAGAGAGGACAGGGGTTCGGAGAGACCCAGTACTTC. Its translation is CASSKRGQGFGETQYF.

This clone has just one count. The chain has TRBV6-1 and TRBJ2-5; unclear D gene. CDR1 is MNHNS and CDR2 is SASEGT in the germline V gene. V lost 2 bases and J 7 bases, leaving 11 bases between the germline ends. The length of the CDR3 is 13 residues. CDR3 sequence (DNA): TGTGCCAGCAGTGAAAGAAGACTGGGGACCCAGTACTTC. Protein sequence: CASSERRLGTQYF.

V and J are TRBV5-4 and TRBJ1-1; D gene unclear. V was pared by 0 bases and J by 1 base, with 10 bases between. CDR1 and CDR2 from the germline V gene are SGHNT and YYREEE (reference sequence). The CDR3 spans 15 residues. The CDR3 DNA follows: TGTGCCAGCAGCTTGGCCGGTGGCGGGAACACTGAAGCTTTCTTT. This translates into CASSLAGGGNTEAFF. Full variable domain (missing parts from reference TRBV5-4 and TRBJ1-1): ETGVTQSPTHLIKTRGQQVTLRCSSQSGHNTVSWYQQALGQGPQFIFQYYREEENGRGNFPPRFSGLQFPNYSSELNVNALELDDSALYLCASSLAGGGNTEAFFGQGTRLTVV.

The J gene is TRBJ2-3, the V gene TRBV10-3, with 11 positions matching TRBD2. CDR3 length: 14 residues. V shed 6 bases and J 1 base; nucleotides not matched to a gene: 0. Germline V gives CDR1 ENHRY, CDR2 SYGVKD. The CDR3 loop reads CAIRLAGGTDTQYF. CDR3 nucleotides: TGTGCCATCAGACTAGCGGGGGGCACAGATACGCAGTATTTT.

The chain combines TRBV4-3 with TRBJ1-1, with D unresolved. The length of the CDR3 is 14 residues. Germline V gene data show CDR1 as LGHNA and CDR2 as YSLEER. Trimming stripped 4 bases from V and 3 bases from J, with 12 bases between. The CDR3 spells CASSLSYRDTEAFF. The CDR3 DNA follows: TGCGCCAGCAGCCTCTCCTACCGGGACACTGAAGCTTTCTTT.